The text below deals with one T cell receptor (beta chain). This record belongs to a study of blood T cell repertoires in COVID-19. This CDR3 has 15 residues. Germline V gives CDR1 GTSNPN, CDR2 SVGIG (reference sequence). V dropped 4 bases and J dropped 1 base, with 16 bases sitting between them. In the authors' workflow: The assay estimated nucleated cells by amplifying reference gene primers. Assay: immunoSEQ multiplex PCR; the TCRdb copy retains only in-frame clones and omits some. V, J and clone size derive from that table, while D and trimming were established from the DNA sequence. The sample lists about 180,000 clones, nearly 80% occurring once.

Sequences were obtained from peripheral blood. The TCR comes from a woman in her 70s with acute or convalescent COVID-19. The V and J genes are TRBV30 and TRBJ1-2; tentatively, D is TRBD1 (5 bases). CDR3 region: CAWKFKGLRNYGYTF. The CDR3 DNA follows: TGTGCCTGGAAGTTCAAGGGACTCCGTAACTATGGCTACACCTTC.